This T cell receptor beta chain was found in a study of blood T cell repertoires in COVID-19. Germline CDR1 LNHDA, CDR2 SQIVND (reference sequence). Trimming at V came to 10 bases and at J to 3 bases, leaving 11 bases not matched to a gene. CDR3 length: 15 residues. Repertoires were generated with immunoSEQ multiplex PCR, while TCRdb's copy carries only in-frame clones and drops some. The table records hundreds of thousands of clones, roughly nine tenths of them present only once. This clone was recorded once. The sample was peripheral blood. V usage is TRBV19 and J usage is TRBJ2-1, with TRBD2 matching 8 bases. The origin of this receptor is a young man with COVID-19, enrolled during active disease. Written as DNA, the CDR3 is TGTGCCAACGACTGGGCGGGAGGTAACTACAATGAGCAGTTCTTC. Translation: CANDWAGGNYNEQFF.